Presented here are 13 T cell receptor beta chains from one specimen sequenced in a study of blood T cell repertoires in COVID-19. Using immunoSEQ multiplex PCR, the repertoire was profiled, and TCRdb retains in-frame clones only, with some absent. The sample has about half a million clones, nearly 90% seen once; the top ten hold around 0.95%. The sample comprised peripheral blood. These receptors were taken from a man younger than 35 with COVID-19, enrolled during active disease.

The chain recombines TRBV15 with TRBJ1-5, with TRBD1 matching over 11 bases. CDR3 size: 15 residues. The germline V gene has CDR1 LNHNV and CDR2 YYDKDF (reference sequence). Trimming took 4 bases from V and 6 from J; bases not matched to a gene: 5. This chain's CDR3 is CATSKRTGGGQPQHF. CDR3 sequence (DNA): TGTGCCACCAGCAAAAGGACAGGGGGCGGTCAGCCCCAGCATTTT.

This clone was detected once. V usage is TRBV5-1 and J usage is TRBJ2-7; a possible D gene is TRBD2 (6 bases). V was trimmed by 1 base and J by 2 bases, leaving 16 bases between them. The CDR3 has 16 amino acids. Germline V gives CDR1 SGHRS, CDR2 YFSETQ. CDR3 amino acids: CASSLTPRLETYEQYF. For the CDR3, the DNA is TGCGCCAGCAGCTTGACCCCCCGACTAGAGACCTACGAGCAGTACTTC.

CDR3 coding DNA: TGTGCCAGCAGCCCTAAGGGGACCGGGGAGCTGTTTTTT. Residues: CASSPKGTGELFF. The chain is built from TRBV12-3 or TRBV12-4 and TRBJ2-2, with a weak D call TRBD1 (5 bases). This CDR3 region has 13 residues. V was shortened by 6 bases and J by 5 bases, with 10 bases between the two germline ends.

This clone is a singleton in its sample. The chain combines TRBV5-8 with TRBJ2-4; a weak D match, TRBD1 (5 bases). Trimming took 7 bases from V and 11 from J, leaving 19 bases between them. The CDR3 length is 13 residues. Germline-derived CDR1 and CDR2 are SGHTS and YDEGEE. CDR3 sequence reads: CASEVREALVQYF. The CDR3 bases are TGTGCCAGCGAAGTCAGGGAAGCTTTGGTTCAGTACTTC.

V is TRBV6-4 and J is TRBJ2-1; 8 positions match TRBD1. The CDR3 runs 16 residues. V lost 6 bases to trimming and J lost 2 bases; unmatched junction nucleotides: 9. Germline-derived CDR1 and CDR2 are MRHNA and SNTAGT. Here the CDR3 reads CASRRRDRPPYNEQFF. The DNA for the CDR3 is TGTGCCAGCAGGAGGCGGGACAGGCCTCCCTACAATGAGCAGTTCTTC.

CDR3 region: CASSILGTGPSGGRREQFF. Here the CDR3 DNA reads TGTGCCAGTAGTATACTAGGGACAGGGCCCAGCGGGGGCCGGCGTGAGCAGTTCTTC. The gene calls are TRBV19 and TRBJ2-1, with TRBD1 as a possible D gene (9 bases). CDR1 and CDR2 from the germline V gene are LNHDA and SQIVND (reference sequence). V shed 2 bases and J shed 9 bases, with 29 bases lying between them. The CDR3 sequence is 19 residues long.

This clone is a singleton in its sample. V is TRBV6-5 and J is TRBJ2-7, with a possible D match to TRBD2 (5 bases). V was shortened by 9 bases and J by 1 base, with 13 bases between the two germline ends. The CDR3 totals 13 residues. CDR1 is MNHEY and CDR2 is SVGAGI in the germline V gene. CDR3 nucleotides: TGTGCCAGTTCGAGGGTGACATCCTACGAGCAGTACTTC. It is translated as CASSRVTSYEQYF.

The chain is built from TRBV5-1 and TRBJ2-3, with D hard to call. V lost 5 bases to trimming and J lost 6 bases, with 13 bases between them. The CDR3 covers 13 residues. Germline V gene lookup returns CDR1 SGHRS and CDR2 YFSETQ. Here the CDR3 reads CASSLKRPDTQYF. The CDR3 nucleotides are TGCGCCAGCAGTTTAAAGCGCCCGGATACGCAGTATTTT.

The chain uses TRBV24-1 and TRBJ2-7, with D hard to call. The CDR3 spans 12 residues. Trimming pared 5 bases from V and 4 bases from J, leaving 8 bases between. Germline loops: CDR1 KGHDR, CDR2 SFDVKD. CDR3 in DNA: TGTGCCACCAGTGCATCCGGGTACGAGCAGTACTTC. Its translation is CATSASGYEQYF.

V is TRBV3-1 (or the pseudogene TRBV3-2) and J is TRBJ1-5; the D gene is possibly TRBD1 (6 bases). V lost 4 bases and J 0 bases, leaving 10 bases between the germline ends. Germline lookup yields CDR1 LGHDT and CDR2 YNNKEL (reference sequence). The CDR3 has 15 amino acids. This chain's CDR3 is CASSREGHSNQPQHF. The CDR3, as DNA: TGTGCCAGCAGCCGGGAGGGACATAGCAATCAGCCCCAGCATTTT.

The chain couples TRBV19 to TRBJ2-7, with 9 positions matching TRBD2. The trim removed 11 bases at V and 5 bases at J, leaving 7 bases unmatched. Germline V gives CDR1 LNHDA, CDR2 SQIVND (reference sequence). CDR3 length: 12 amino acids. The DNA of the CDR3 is TGTGCCTGCGGGGGGGGCATGAACGAGCAGTACTTC. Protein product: CACGGGMNEQYF.

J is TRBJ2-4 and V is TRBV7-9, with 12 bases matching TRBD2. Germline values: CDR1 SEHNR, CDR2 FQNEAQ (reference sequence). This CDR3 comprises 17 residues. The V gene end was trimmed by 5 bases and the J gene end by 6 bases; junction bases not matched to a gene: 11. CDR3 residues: CASSLGLAGGPGNIQYF. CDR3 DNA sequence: TGTGCCAGCAGCCTGGGGCTAGCGGGAGGGCCGGGAAACATTCAGTACTTC.

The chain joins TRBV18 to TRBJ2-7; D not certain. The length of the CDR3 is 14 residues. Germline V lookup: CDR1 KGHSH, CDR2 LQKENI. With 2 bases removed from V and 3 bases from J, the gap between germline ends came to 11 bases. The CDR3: CASSPRSNSYEQYF. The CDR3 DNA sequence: TGTGCCAGCTCACCAAGGTCGAACAGCTACGAGCAGTACTTC.